Sequencing of this T cell receptor (beta chain) was carried out in a study of cytomegalovirus exposure and HLA in healthy donors. General study points: In vitro checks showed that three CMV-associated chains really do target CMV antigens.

In regard to this clone: Its target is unknown.

Amplification used 60 Vbeta primers and 13 Jbeta primers. Generated by immunoSEQ multiplex PCR, the TCRdb table keeps only in-frame clones and is missing some. Its listing shows about 48,000 clones. This CDR3 region has 14 residues. CDR1 and CDR2 from the germline V gene are SNHLY and FYNNEI. Trimming pared 8 bases from V and 1 base from J, leaving 14 bases between. This clonotype was sampled from a male donor in good health and CMV-seropositive. Sequenced: PBMCs. This chain joins TRBV2 and TRBJ1-1; tentative D call: TRBD1 (5 bases). Written as DNA, the CDR3 is TGTGCCAGCGGGGGGTGGGGAGGGAACACTGAAGCTTTCTTT. This translates into CASGGWGGNTEAFF.